There are a few counts of the clone carrying this T cell receptor beta chain. Its antigen is not identified. Stimulation with autologous monocytes and recombinant SARS-CoV-2 spike or nucleoprotein produced proliferating antigen-reactive T cell lines. This sample is drawn from a study of CD4 T cell repertoires in COVID-19. Regarding the study as a whole: Several top expanded SARS-CoV-2-reactive clonotypes were shared by two or three memory subsets. SARS-CoV and/or HKU1 spike cultures shared between about 6 and 26% of SARS-CoV-2 clonotypes.

CDR3 length equals 12 residues. Deletions cut 3 bases from V and 11 bases from J, with 13 bases between. Some clones are missing from TCRdb's copy, which holds only in-frame ones; the method was immunoSEQ multiplex PCR. This sample has approximately 500 clones; roughly 20% occur once, and the top ten carry 15% to 20%. The gene calls are TRBV12-3 or TRBV12-4 and TRBJ2-5; D might be TRBD2 (6 bases). The source was central memory CD4+ T cells, cultured in vitro, collected after recovery from COVID-19. This sequence was found in a human donor who had COVID-19. The CDR3 DNA reads as TGTGCCAGCAGTTTTAGCCGGGGGACTCAGTACTTC. As protein: CASSFSRGTQYF.